The 28 T cell receptor beta chains below all came from one sample that was sequenced in a study of blood T cell repertoires in COVID-19 (TCRdb year 2020). The receptor library was made with the immunoSEQ multiplex PCR assay. Held by TCRdb, this immuneACCESS table contains in-frame sequences only and omits some clones. Under half of the omission traces to an unresolved V gene where checked; the cause of the rest is unknown. For this sample the table gives about 330,000 clones, of which roughly 90% were detected only once. The top ten clonotypes cover approximately 4% of the sample. The sequencing sample was made of peripheral blood. These receptors all come from a woman aged 50 to 65 with active or convalescent COVID-19.

The rearrangement uses TRBV4-1 and TRBJ2-1; tentative D call: TRBD2 (5 bases). Germline V gene data show CDR1 as MGHRA and CDR2 as YSYEKL. This CDR3 region has 16 residues. V was shortened by 1 base and J by 4 bases, with 14 bases between the two germline ends. The CDR3 is CASSQVVLAPYNEQFF. The CDR3 DNA sequence: TGCGCCAGCAGCCAAGTAGTGCTAGCACCATACAATGAGCAGTTCTTC.

The chain has TRBV14 and TRBJ2-1; unclear D gene. V lost 1 base, J lost 3 bases, and 13 bases lay in between. The CDR3 has 16 amino acids. Germline-derived CDR1 and CDR2 are SGHDN and FVKESK. The CDR3 region has the DNA TGTGCCAGCAGCCAAGTATCGACGGGTGGCTACAATGAGCAGTTCTTC. Encoded protein: CASSQVSTGGYNEQFF.

The chain combines TRBV14 with TRBJ1-1; D perhaps matches TRBD1 (6 bases). The CDR3 consists of 13 residues. With 1 base removed from V and 7 bases from J, the gap between germline ends came to 10 bases. Germline CDR1 is SGHDN and CDR2 is FVKESK. The CDR3 nucleotides read TGTGCCAGCAGCCAAGGGACAGCCTATGAAGCTTTCTTT. Protein product: CASSQGTAYEAFF.

The V gene is TRBV10-3, the J gene TRBJ2-5, with D unresolved. Trimming took 8 bases from V and 2 from J, leaving 12 bases between them. Germline CDR1 ENHRY, CDR2 SYGVKD. The CDR3 contains 13 residues. The CDR3 DNA follows: TGTGCCATCGCAGGCCAGCAGCAAGAGACCCAGTACTTC. Amino acid sequence: CAIAGQQQETQYF.

The chain joins TRBV28 to TRBJ2-7, with D tentatively TRBD1 (5 bases). The germline gives CDR1 MDHEN, CDR2 SYDVKM. This CDR3 comprises 15 residues. Trimming left V 6 bases short and J 2 bases short, with 17 bases between. The CDR3: CASSPLGALTYEQYF. The CDR3 DNA sequence: TGTGCCAGCAGCCCTTTAGGGGCATTAACCTACGAGCAGTACTTC.

This clone was counted only a few times. This chain links TRBV11-2 with TRBJ2-7; TRBD1 might be the D (7 bases). This CDR3 spans 14 amino acids. Germline V gene sequence: CDR1 SGHAT, CDR2 FQNNGV. Trimming shortened V by 4 bases and J by 3 bases, and 13 bases separated the two germline ends. CDR3 region: CASSSAGGIYEQYF. The CDR3, as DNA: TGTGCCAGCAGCTCAGCAGGGGGGATCTACGAGCAGTACTTC.

This chain links TRBV5-1 with TRBJ2-5; D is perhaps TRBD1 (5 bases). CDR1 is SGHRS, CDR2 YFSETQ, per germline. V was trimmed by 1 base and J by 5 bases, leaving 12 bases between them. CDR3 length: 14 amino acids. CDR3 in DNA: TGCGCCAGCAGCTTGTCCCGGACAAAGGAGACCCAGTACTTC. Amino acid sequence: CASSLSRTKETQYF.

The chain links TRBV6-5 to TRBJ1-1; 7 bases are a match to TRBD1. CDR3 length: 14 amino acids. The J segment lost 4 bases and the V segment lost 2 bases, leaving 4 bases of the junction unmatched. Germline V CDR1 and CDR2: MNHEY, SVGAGI. The CDR3 DNA follows: TGTGCCAGCAGTTACGGGACAGTAAGCACTGAAGCTTTCTTT. Its protein is CASSYGTVSTEAFF.

This rearrangement joins TRBV6-2 or TRBV6-3 to TRBJ2-1; TRBD2 is a possible D gene (7 bases). CDR1 and CDR2 from the germline V gene are MNHEY and SVGEGT. CDR3 length equals 15 residues. The V gene lost 5 bases and the J gene lost 4 bases, with 15 bases spanning the gap. CDR3 protein: CASSIGRGQYNEQFF. CDR3 bases: TGTGCCAGCAGTATAGGGAGGGGACAATACAATGAGCAGTTCTTC.

This clone was seen a single time. The rearrangement uses TRBV25-1 and TRBJ2-2; 11 nucleotides match TRBD2. Germline CDR1 MGHDK, CDR2 SYGVNS. V lost 3 bases to trimming and J lost 0 bases; unmatched junction nucleotides: 6. This CDR3 has 18 amino acids. The CDR3 nucleotides read TGTGCCAGCAGTGATGGGCTAGCGGGGGGTACGAACACCGGGGAGCTGTTTTTT. It is translated as CASSDGLAGGTNTGELFF. The variable domain in full, completed from reference TRBV25-1 and TRBJ2-2, reads EADIYQTPRYLVIGTGKKITLECSQTMGHDKMYWYQQDPGMELHLIHYSYGVNSTEKGDLSSESTVSRIRTEHFPLTLESARPSHTSQYLCASSDGLAGGTNTGELFFGEGSRLTVL.

The chain carries TRBV29-1 and TRBJ1-3; 7 bases fit TRBD1. Trimming cost V 4 bases and J 4 bases; bases outside gene matches: 7. This CDR3 has 14 amino acids. CDR1 is SQVTM and CDR2 is ANQGSEA in the germline V gene. The CDR3 here is CSVGQGGVGNTIYF. CDR3 sequence (DNA): TGCAGCGTTGGACAGGGAGGAGTAGGAAACACCATATATTTT.

V is TRBV30 and J is TRBJ1-2; the match to TRBD1 covers 7 bases. The germline gives CDR1 GTSNPN, CDR2 SVGIG (reference sequence). The CDR3 contains 14 residues. Trimming took 1 base from V and 7 from J; bases not matched to a gene: 9. The CDR3 is CAWSGGTVDIGYTF. CDR3 bases: TGTGCCTGGAGTGGAGGGACAGTGGATATTGGCTACACCTTC.

V gene TRBV6-6 combines with J gene TRBJ2-3, with TRBD2 as a possible D gene (6 bases). CDR1 MNHNY and CDR2 SVGAGI come from the germline V gene (reference sequence). The germline V and J ends were trimmed by 5 bases and 4 bases, with 10 bases remaining between them. This CDR3 is 13 amino acids long. CDR3: CASSRSSADTQYF. In DNA, the CDR3 is TGTGCCAGCAGTCGCTCTAGCGCAGATACGCAGTATTTT.

The chain has TRBV30 and TRBJ1-1; D perhaps matches TRBD1 (6 bases). Germline lookup yields CDR1 GTSNPN and CDR2 SVGIG (reference sequence). This CDR3 is built from 12 residues. V shed 4 bases and J shed 1 base, with 7 bases lying between them. CDR3 region: CAWTGQNTEAFF. In nucleotides, the CDR3 is TGTGCCTGGACGGGACAGAACACTGAAGCTTTCTTT.

This sequence joins TRBV6-2 or TRBV6-3 and TRBJ1-5; 11 bases are shared with TRBD1. The V and J ends lost 5 bases and 5 bases, in that order; junction bases with no gene match: 2. The CDR3 is made up of 14 amino acids. Germline values: CDR1 MNHEY, CDR2 SVGEGT. CDR3 DNA sequence: TGTGCCAGCAGTCGGACAGGGGGCGATCAGCCCCAGCATTTT. The encoded protein is CASSRTGGDQPQHF.

This sequence joins TRBV30 and TRBJ1-2; a possible D gene is TRBD1 (6 bases). Per the germline V gene, CDR1 is GTSNPN and CDR2 is SVGIG (reference sequence). Trimming removed 5 bases at V and 5 bases at J, with 15 bases between. The CDR3 has 13 amino acids. As DNA, the CDR3 is TGTGCCTGGTTAGGGGAGAGGGGGTATGGCTACACCTTC. This codes for CAWLGERGYGYTF.

The V gene is TRBV11-2, the J gene TRBJ1-2, with 9 positions matching TRBD1. This CDR3 is built from 14 residues. J gave up 7 bases and V 3 bases, and 6 bases lay outside the gene matches. Germline V gene lookup returns CDR1 SGHAT and CDR2 FQNNGV. As DNA, the CDR3 is TGTGCCAGCAGCTTCGACGGGACAGGGTTTGGCTACACCTTC. It translates to CASSFDGTGFGYTF.

This clone has just one count. CDR3 residues: CASSLVATNTGELFF. The CDR3 nucleotides are TGTGCCAGCAGCTTAGTAGCGACGAACACCGGGGAGCTGTTTTTT. The V and J genes are TRBV7-2 and TRBJ2-2, with TRBD2 as a possible D gene (5 bases). Trimming took off 1 base at V and 0 bases at J, with 6 bases between the two ends. Per the germline V gene, CDR1 is SGHTA and CDR2 is FQGNSA. This CDR3 is built from 15 residues.

J is TRBJ2-2 and V is TRBV7-9; the D gene is possibly TRBD2 (5 bases). The CDR3 is made up of 17 amino acids. V dropped 1 base and J dropped 5 bases, with 17 bases sitting between them. In germline, CDR1 is SEHNR, CDR2 FQNEAQ (reference sequence). The CDR3 DNA reads as TGTGCCAGCAGCTTAGGTACGGCTAGCAAGACGACCGGGGAGCTGTTTTTT. It codes for CASSLGTASKTTGELFF.

The gene calls are TRBV5-6 and TRBJ1-2, with TRBD1 as a possible D gene (6 bases). V was clipped by 0 bases and J by 4 bases, with 10 bases between them. In germline, CDR1 is SGHDT, CDR2 YYEEEE. This CDR3 contains 14 residues. The DNA for the CDR3 is TGTGCCAGCAGCTTGGGACAGGTTTCCTATGGCTACACCTTC. Protein product: CASSLGQVSYGYTF.

This clone was observed once. The genes are TRBV27 and TRBJ1-2; 8 bases are shared with TRBD1. The CDR3 is made up of 14 amino acids. The V and J ends lost 5 bases and 5 bases, in that order; junction bases with no gene match: 7. Germline assignment: CDR1 MNHEY and CDR2 SMNVEV (reference sequence). The CDR3 here is CASSPSTGAYGYTF. CDR3 DNA sequence: TGTGCCAGCAGTCCCTCGACAGGGGCTTATGGCTACACCTTC.

The rearrangement links TRBV7-3 to TRBJ2-3; 7 bases are a match to TRBD1. V shed 5 bases, J shed 4 bases, and the junction held 12 bases outside the gene matches. The CDR3 covers 16 residues. CDR1 is SGHTA and CDR2 is FQGTGA in the germline V gene. This CDR3 reads CASSPGSTGPADTQYF. DNA of the CDR3: TGTGCCAGCAGCCCTGGGTCGACAGGGCCGGCAGATACGCAGTATTTT.

The CDR3 DNA reads as TGTGCCAGCAGTGAACAGGCACTAGCGGGTTACTACGAGCAGTACTTC. Protein sequence: CASSEQALAGYYEQYF. This chain connects TRBV2 to TRBJ2-7; 9 nucleotides align to TRBD2. The CDR3 consists of 16 residues. Germline V CDR1 and CDR2: SNHLY, FYNNEI. Trimming at V came to 2 bases and at J to 3 bases, leaving 8 bases not matched to a gene.

The rearrangement joins TRBV30 to TRBJ1-5, with 7 bases aligning to TRBD1. Per the germline V gene, CDR1 is GTSNPN and CDR2 is SVGIG (reference sequence). CDR3 length: 14 residues. Trimming at V came to 7 bases and at J to 3 bases, leaving 9 bases not matched to a gene. The CDR3 nucleotides are TGTGCCTCCGGACAGGTCGCCCTCAATCAGCCCCAGCATTTT. This translates into CASGQVALNQPQHF.

This chain links TRBV7-2 with TRBJ2-7, with D perhaps TRBD2 (5 bases). The CDR3 runs to 13 residues. Looked up from germline, CDR1 is SGHTA and CDR2 is FQGNSA. The V gene lost 1 base and the J gene lost 6 bases, with 10 bases spanning the gap. CDR3 loop: CASSLDRGREQYF. The CDR3 nucleotides read TGTGCCAGCAGCTTAGACCGGGGTCGCGAGCAGTACTTC.

In the case of this clone: Relative to the germline gene, one junction end is altered; a read error may explain this. J is TRBJ2-1 and V is TRBV6-1, with a weak D call TRBD2 (6 bases). The length of the CDR3 is 13 residues. Germline V gives CDR1 MNHNS, CDR2 SASEGT. The CDR3 nucleotides are TGTGCCAGCACTGAAGGAGGCCTAGCGGAGCAGTTCTTC. Protein product: CASTEGGLAEQFF.

The CDR3 protein is CASSPTYRRTSGSYEQYF. CDR3 bases: TGTGCCAGTAGTCCGACTTACAGGAGGACTAGCGGGTCCTACGAGCAGTACTTC. The V gene is TRBV19, the J gene TRBJ2-7, with 11 bases matching TRBD2. This CDR3 comprises 18 residues. V lost 5 bases, J lost 1 base, and 13 bases stayed unmatched. Germline V gene data show CDR1 as LNHDA and CDR2 as SQIVND (reference sequence).

The V gene is TRBV18, the J gene TRBJ1-2, with D unresolved. The CDR3 has 12 amino acids. CDR1 is KGHSH, CDR2 LQKENI, per germline. The V and J ends lost 3 bases and 2 bases respectively, with 4 bases between them. The DNA for the CDR3 is TGTGCCAGCTCACCTCTAAACTATGGCTACACCTTC. Protein: CASSPLNYGYTF. The complete variable domain, with remaining parts taken from reference TRBV18 and TRBJ1-2, reads NAGVMQNPRHLVRRRGQEARLRCSPMKGHSHVYWYRQLPEEGLKFMVYLQKENIIDESGMPKERFSAEFPKEGPSILRIQQVVRGDSAAYFCASSPLNYGYTFGSGTRLTVV.